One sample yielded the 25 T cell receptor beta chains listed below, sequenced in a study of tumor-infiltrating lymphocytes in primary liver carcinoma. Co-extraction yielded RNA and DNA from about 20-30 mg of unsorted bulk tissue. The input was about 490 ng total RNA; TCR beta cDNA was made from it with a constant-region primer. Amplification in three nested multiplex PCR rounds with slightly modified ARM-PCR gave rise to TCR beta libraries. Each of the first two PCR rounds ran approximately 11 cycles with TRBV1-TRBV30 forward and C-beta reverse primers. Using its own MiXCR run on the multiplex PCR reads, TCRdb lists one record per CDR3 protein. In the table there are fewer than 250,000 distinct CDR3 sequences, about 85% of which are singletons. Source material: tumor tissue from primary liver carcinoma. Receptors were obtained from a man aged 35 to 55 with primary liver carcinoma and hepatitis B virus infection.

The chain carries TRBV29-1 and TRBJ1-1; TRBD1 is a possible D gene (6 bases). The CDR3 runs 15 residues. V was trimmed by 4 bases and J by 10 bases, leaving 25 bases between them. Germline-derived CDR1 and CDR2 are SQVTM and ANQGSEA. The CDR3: CSVGTGWGMIAGAFF. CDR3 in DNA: TGCAGCGTTGGTACAGGGTGGGGTATGATCGCTGGAGCTTTCTTT.

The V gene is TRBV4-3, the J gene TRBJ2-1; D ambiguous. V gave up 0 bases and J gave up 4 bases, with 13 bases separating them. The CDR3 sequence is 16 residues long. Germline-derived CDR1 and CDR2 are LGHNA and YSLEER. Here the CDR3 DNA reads TGCGCCAGCAGCCAAGATAGATACGCCCTATACAATGAGCAGTTCTTC. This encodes CASSQDRYALYNEQFF.

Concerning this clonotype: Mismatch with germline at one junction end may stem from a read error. In DNA, the CDR3 is TGTGCCTGCAGCAGAAGAAGTATAGGGGACACAGATAGGCAGTATTTT. Its protein product is CACSRRSIGDTDRQYF. J is TRBJ2-3 and V is TRBV11-2; tentatively, D is TRBD1 (6 bases). This CDR3 comprises 16 residues. CDR1 SGHAT and CDR2 FQNNGV come from the germline V gene.

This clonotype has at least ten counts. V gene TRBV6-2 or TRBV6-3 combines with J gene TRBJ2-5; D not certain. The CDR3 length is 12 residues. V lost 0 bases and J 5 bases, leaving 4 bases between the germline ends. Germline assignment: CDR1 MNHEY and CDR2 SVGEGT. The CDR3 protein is CASSYSGETQYF. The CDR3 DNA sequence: TGTGCCAGCAGTTACTCGGGGGAGACCCAGTACTTC.

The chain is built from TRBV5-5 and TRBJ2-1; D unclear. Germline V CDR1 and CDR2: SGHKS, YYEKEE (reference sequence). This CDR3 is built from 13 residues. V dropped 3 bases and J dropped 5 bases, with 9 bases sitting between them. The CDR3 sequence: CASSYRTNNEQFF. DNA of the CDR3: TGTGCCAGCAGCTACCGAACGAACAATGAGCAGTTCTTC.

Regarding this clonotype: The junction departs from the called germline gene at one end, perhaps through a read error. The CDR3 loop is CASSRGIAGGEQYF. Here the CDR3 DNA reads TGTGCTAGCAGTCGTGGAATAGCGGGAGGCGAGCAGTACTTC. This chain links TRBV6-5 with TRBJ2-7, with 10 bases lining up with TRBD2. CDR3 length: 14 amino acids. CDR1 and CDR2 from the germline V gene are MNHEY and SVGAGI.

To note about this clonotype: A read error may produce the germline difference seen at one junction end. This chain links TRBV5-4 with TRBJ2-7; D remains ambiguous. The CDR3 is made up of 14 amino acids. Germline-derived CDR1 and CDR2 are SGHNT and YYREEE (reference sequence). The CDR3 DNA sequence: TGTGCCAGCAGCTTGGAAGAGAGGATATACGAGCAGTCCTTC. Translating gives CASSLEERIYEQSF.

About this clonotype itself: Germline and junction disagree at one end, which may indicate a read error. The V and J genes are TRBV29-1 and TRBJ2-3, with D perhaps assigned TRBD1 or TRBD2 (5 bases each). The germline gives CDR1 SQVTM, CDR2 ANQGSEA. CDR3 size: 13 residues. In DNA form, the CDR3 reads TGCAGCTTCCGGACAACTAGTACAGATACGCATTATTTT. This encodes CSFRTTSTDTHYF.

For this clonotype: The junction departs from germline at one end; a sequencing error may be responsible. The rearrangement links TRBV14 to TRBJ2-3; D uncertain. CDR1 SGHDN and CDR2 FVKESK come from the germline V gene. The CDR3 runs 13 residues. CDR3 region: CASSQGYTDTQYF. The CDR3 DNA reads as TGCGCCAGCAGCCAAGGATACACAGATACGCAGTACTTT.

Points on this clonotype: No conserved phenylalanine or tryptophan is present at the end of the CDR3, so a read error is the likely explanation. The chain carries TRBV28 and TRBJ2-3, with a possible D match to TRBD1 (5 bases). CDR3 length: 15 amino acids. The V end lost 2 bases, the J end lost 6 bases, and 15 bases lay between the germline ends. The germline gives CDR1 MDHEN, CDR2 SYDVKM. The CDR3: CASSLRTWWIDTQYL. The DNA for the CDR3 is TGTGCCAGCAGTTTACGGACATGGTGGATTGATACGCAGTATTTA.

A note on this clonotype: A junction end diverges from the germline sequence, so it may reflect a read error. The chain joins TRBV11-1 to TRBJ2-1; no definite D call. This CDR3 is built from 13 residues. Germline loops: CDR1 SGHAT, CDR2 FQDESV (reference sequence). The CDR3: CASSVGLNIEQIF. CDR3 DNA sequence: TGTGCCAGCAGCGTCGGCCTGAACATTGAGCAGATCTTC. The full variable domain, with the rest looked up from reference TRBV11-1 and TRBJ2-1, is EAEVAQSPRYKITEKSQAVAFWCDPISGHATLYWYRQILGQGPELLVQFQDESVVDDSQLPKDRFSAERLKGVDSTLKIQPAELGDSAMYLCASSVGLNIEQIFGPGTRLTVL.

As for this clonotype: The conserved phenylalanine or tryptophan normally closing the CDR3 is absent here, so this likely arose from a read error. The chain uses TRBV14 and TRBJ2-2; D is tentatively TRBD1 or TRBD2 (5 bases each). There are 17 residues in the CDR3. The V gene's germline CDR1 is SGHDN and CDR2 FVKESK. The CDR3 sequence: CTSSQGGTGGETGELFS. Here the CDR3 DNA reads TGTACCAGCAGCCAAGGAGGTACAGGAGGAGAGACCGGGGAGCTGTTTTCT.

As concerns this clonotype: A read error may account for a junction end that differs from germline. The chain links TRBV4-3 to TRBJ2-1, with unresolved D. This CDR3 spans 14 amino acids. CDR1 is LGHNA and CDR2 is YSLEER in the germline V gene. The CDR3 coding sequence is TGCGCCAGCAACCAAGATGCGTCCTACAATGAGCAGTTATTC. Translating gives CASNQDASYNEQLF.

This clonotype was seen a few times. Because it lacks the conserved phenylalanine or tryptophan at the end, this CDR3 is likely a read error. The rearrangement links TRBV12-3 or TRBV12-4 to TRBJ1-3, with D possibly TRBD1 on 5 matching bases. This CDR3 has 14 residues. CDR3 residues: CASSSRQLGNTIYL. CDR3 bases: TGTGCCAGTAGTTCGAGACAGCTTGGAAACACCATATATTTA.

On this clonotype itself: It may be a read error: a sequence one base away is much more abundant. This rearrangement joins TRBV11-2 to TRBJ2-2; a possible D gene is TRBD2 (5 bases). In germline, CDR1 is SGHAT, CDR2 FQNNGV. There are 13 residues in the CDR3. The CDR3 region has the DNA TGTGTCACTAGGCCAGGAAGCGCCGGGGAGCTGTTTTTT. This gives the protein CVTRPGSAGELFF.

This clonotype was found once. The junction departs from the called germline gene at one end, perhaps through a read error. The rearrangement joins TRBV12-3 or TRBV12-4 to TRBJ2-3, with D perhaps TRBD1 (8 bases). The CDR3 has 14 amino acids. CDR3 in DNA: TGTCCCAGCAGGGAGGGGACAGGTTCTGGTACGCAATATTTT. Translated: CPSREGTGSGTQYF.

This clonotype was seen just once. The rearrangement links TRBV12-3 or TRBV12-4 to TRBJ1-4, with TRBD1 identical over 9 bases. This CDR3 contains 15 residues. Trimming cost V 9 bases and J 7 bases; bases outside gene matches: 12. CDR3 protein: CASNLSGTGIEKLFF. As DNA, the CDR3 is TGTGCCAGTAATCTGTCCGGGACAGGGATTGAAAAACTGTTTTTT.

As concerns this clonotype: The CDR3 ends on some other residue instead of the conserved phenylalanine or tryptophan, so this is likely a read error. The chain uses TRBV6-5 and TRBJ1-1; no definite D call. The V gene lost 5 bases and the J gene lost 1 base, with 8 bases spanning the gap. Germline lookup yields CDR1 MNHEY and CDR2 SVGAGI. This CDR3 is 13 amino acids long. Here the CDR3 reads CASSITPNTEAFS. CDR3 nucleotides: TGTGCCAGCAGTATTACACCGAACACTGAAGCTTTCTCT.

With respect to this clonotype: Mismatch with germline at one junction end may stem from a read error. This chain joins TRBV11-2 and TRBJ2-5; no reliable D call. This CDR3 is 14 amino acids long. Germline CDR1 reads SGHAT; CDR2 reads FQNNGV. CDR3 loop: CANSLTSNQKTQYF. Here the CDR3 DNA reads TGTGCCAACAGCCTGACGAGTAACCAAAAGACCCAGTACTTC.

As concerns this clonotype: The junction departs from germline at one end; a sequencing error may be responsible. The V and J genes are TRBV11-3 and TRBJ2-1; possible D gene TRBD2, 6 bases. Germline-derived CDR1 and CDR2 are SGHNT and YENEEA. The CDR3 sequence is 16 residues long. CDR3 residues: CASNTGTSGLYNVQFF. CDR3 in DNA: TGTGCCAGCAACACCGGGACCAGCGGGCTATACAATGTGCAGTTCTTC.

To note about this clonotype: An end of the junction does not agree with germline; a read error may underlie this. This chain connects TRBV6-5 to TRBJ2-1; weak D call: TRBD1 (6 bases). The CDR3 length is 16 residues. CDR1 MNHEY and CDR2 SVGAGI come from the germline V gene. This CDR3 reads CASSHRTVSLNNEQFF. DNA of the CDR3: TGTGCCAGCAGCCACCGGACAGTGAGCTTGAACAACGAGCAGTTCTTC.

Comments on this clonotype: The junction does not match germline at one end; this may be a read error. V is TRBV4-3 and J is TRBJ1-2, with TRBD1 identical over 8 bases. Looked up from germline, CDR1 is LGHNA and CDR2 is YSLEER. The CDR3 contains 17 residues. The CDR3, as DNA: TGCGCCAGCAGCCAGGATTATCGACAGGGGCGGATCTATGGCTACAGTTTC. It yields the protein CASSQDYRQGRIYGYSF.

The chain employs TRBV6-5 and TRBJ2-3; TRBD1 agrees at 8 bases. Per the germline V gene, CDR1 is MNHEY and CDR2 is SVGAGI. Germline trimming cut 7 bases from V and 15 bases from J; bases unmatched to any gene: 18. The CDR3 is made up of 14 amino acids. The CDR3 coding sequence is TGTGCCAGCAAAAGGACAGGGTGCACAGATATGCACTATTTT. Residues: CASKRTGCTDMHYF.

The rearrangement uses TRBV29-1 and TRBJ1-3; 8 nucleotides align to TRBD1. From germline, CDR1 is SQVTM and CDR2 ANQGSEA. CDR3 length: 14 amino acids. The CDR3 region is CNVRQGTSGNTIYF. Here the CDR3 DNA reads TGCAACGTCAGACAGGGGACCTCTGGAAACACCATATATTTT.

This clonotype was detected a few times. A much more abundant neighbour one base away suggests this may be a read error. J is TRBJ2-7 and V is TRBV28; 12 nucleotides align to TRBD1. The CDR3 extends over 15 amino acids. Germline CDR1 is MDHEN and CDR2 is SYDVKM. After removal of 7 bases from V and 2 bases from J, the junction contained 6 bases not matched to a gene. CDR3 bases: TGTGCCAGCACCTCCGGGACAGGGGGCCCCTACGAGCAGTACTTC. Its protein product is CASTSGTGGPYEQYF.